A single sample is the source of the 21 T cell receptor beta chains below, sequenced in a study of a mutant IDH1 vaccine in newly diagnosed glioma. For these TCRs, the target antigens are not known. Described time point: week 35, safety follow-up. Doses of 300 ug of mutant IDH1 20-mer peptide were given with topical imiquimod. Profiled with immunoSEQ multiplex PCR; TCRdb holds only in-frame clones, not every one. The data show 30,000 to 40,000 clones, around three quarters seen once. The sequencing used PBMCs, collected from a glioma patient whose treatment included an IDH1 peptide vaccine. These TCRs come from a man between 35 and 55 years old with glioma. Some clones in this sample may be carry-over from other donors' samples.

This clone was found once. V usage is TRBV19 and J usage is TRBJ2-5, with TRBD1 as a possible D gene (5 bases). Germline CDR1 is LNHDA and CDR2 is SQIVND (reference sequence). This CDR3 has 15 amino acids. The V gene lost 1 base and the J gene lost 5 bases, with 14 bases spanning the gap. As DNA, the CDR3 is TGTGCCAGTAGTATAGGCCAAGGGGTTGGGGAGACCCAGTACTTC. Its translation is CASSIGQGVGETQYF.

This clone was picked up a small number of times. V is TRBV19 and J is TRBJ1-4; D is unresolved. Germline V gene sequence: CDR1 LNHDA, CDR2 SQIVND (reference sequence). V dropped 3 bases and J dropped 6 bases, with 11 bases sitting between them. The CDR3 loop spans 14 amino acids. DNA for the CDR3: TGTGCCAGTAGTATCTCAGGAGGTCATGAAAAACTGTTTTTT. Its protein product is CASSISGGHEKLFF.

The V and J genes are TRBV30 and TRBJ1-1; D is possibly TRBD1 (6 bases). Trimming shortened V by 2 bases and J by 6 bases, and 13 bases separated the two germline ends. Germline CDR1 and CDR2: GTSNPN and SVGIG (reference sequence). The CDR3 extends over 13 amino acids. CDR3 residues: CAWSPTGSAEAFF. The CDR3 DNA follows: TGTGCCTGGAGTCCCACAGGGTCGGCTGAAGCTTTCTTT.

The rearrangement links TRBV19 to TRBJ1-5; D gene uncertain. The germline gives CDR1 LNHDA, CDR2 SQIVND (reference sequence). V was cut by 3 bases and J by 0 bases, with 9 bases left in between. The CDR3 spans 15 residues. The CDR3 coding sequence is TGTGCCAGTAGTATGTATCGGAATAGCAATCAGCCCCAGCATTTT. Its protein is CASSMYRNSNQPQHF. Full variable domain (rest looked up from reference TRBV19 and TRBJ1-5): DGGITQSPKYLFRKEGQNVTLSCEQNLNHDAMYWYRQDPGQGLRLIYYSQIVNDFQKGDIAEGYSVSREKKESFPLTVTSAQKNPTAFYLCASSMYRNSNQPQHFGDGTRLSIL.

The gene calls are TRBV5-8 and TRBJ2-3; 11 bases line up with TRBD2. Germline CDR1 is SGHTS and CDR2 is YDEGEE. This CDR3 contains 15 residues. V dropped 7 bases and J dropped 2; count of bases not matched to a gene: 6. The CDR3 region has the DNA TGTGCCAGCCGTACTAGCGGGGGACCCACAGATACGCAGTATTTT. Its protein product is CASRTSGGPTDTQYF.

This sequence joins TRBV25-1 and TRBJ1-2; D is possibly TRBD1 (5 bases). This CDR3 is 16 amino acids long. The V and J ends lost 3 bases and 4 bases respectively, with 18 bases between them. Germline values: CDR1 MGHDK, CDR2 SYGVNS. The CDR3: CASSEQGQGSFYGYTF. CDR3 coding DNA: TGTGCCAGCAGTGAGCAAGGTCAGGGATCTTTCTATGGCTACACCTTC.

The CDR3 loop is CASSLSQTRGVNTEAFF. CDR3 DNA: TGTGCCAGCAGTCTGTCGCAGACGCGGGGGGTGAACACTGAAGCTTTCTTT. The V and J genes are TRBV9 and TRBJ1-1; TRBD1 might be the D (5 bases). Germline-derived CDR1 and CDR2 are SGDLS and YYNGEE. V was clipped by 5 bases and J by 0 bases, with 20 bases between them. The CDR3 has 17 residues.

This clone was seen more than once but under ten times. The chain employs TRBV5-1 and TRBJ1-5, with D maybe TRBD1 (6 bases). The CDR3 spans 14 residues. V lost 4 bases to trimming and J lost 2 bases, with 10 bases between them. The germline CDR1 and CDR2 sequences are SGHRS and YFSETQ. The CDR3 region has the DNA TGCGCCAGCAGCCCCAGGGGAGGCAATCAGCCCCAGCATTTT. Translating it yields CASSPRGGNQPQHF.

This chain uses TRBV5-1 with TRBJ1-6; perhaps TRBD1 as D (6 bases). The V end lost 0 bases, the J end lost 7 bases, and 11 bases lay between the germline ends. CDR3 length: 15 residues. Germline V gene lookup returns CDR1 SGHRS and CDR2 YFSETQ. In nucleotides, the CDR3 is TGCGCCAGCAGCTTGGCGGGGGGCGGGAATTCACCCCTCCACTTT. Its protein product is CASSLAGGGNSPLHF.

This chain connects TRBV11-2 to TRBJ1-3; D uncertain. There are 17 residues in the CDR3. Trimming left V 3 bases short and J 3 bases short, with 18 bases between. Germline assignment: CDR1 SGHAT and CDR2 FQNNGV. CDR3 sequence reads: CASSFQPAGTVGNTIYF. DNA for the CDR3: TGTGCCAGCAGCTTCCAACCAGCGGGAACAGTTGGAAACACCATATATTTT. Supplemented by reference TRBV11-2 and TRBJ1-3, the full variable domain reads EAGVAQSPRYKIIEKRQSVAFWCNPISGHATLYWYQQILGQGPKLLIQFQNNGVVDDSQLPKDRFSAERLKGVDSTLKIQPAKLEDSAVYLCASSFQPAGTVGNTIYFGEGSWLTVV.

V is TRBV7-2 and J is TRBJ2-7, with a weak D call TRBD1 (5 bases). This CDR3 contains 14 residues. CDR1 and CDR2 (germline): SGHTA, FQGNSA. V lost 4 bases to trimming and J lost 2 bases, with 12 bases between them. CDR3 bases: TGTGCCAGCAGCTCCAGGGTTGGGGCCTACGAGCAGTACTTC. Translated, it gives CASSSRVGAYEQYF.

This clone appeared once. This chain joins TRBV2 and TRBJ2-1; D is unclear. Germline CDR1 and CDR2: SNHLY and FYNNEI. Deletions cut 3 bases from V and 7 bases from J, with 4 bases between. CDR3 length: 11 residues. The CDR3 nucleotides are TGTGCCAGCAGTGAGCTTAATGAGCAGTTCTTC. Translated: CASSELNEQFF.

This rearrangement joins TRBV27 to TRBJ1-1; D gene ambiguous. CDR1 MNHEY and CDR2 SMNVEV come from the germline V gene (reference sequence). The CDR3 extends over 14 amino acids. The V end lost 0 bases, the J end lost 4 bases, and 9 bases lay between the germline ends. The DNA of the CDR3 is TGTGCCAGCAGTTTATCCCTCAGGTTCACTGAAGCTTTCTTT. Its translation: CASSLSLRFTEAFF.

V usage is TRBV10-2 and J usage is TRBJ1-5; the D gene is possibly TRBD1 (6 bases). V gave up 2 bases and J gave up 6 bases, with 23 bases separating them. Germline V CDR1 and CDR2: WSHSY, SAAADI. CDR3 length: 18 amino acids. The CDR3 DNA reads as TGCGCCAGCAGTGAGGGCAGGGGATCGGTCGGGTTAAGTCAGCCCCAGCATTTT. This gives the protein CASSEGRGSVGLSQPQHF.

The rearrangement uses TRBV4-3 and TRBJ1-1, with D possibly being TRBD1 (6 bases). The germline CDR1 and CDR2 sequences are LGHNA and YSLEER. The CDR3 is 16 residues long. V was trimmed by 2 bases and J by 1 base, leaving 14 bases between them. In DNA, the CDR3 is TGCGCCAGCAGCCAACAGACAGGAAGGGCGAACACTGAAGCTTTCTTT. Its translation: CASSQQTGRANTEAFF.

The CDR3 sequence is CASSQGPGELFF. The CDR3, as DNA: TGTGCCAGCAGCCAGGGGCCCGGGGAGCTGTTTTTT. V gene TRBV14 combines with J gene TRBJ2-2; TRBD1 might be the D (5 bases). Trimming removed 3 bases at V and 6 bases at J, with 5 bases between. From germline, CDR1 is SGHDN and CDR2 FVKESK. This CDR3 has 12 residues.

The CDR3 reads CASSLDRYSQSSYNSPLHF. CDR3 bases: TGTGCCAGCAGCTTGGATCGGTACAGTCAGAGCTCCTATAATTCACCCCTCCACTTT. V is TRBV5-6 and J is TRBJ1-6; D uncertain. Germline V CDR1 and CDR2: SGHDT, YYEEEE. Trimming removed 0 bases from V and 0 bases from J, with 16 bases in between. This CDR3 comprises 19 residues.

The V and J genes are TRBV6-4 and TRBJ1-1, with D possibly being TRBD1 (5 bases). V lost 3 bases and J 0 bases, leaving 11 bases between the germline ends. CDR1 is MRHNA and CDR2 is SNTAGT in the germline V gene. CDR3 length equals 15 residues. The CDR3 sequence: CASSEEDNMNTEAFF. The CDR3 coding sequence is TGTGCCAGCAGTGAGGAGGACAACATGAACACTGAAGCTTTCTTT.

V usage is TRBV10-2 and J usage is TRBJ2-7; D is ambiguous. CDR3 length: 16 amino acids. Germline assignment: CDR1 WSHSY and CDR2 SAAADI. V lost 2 bases to trimming and J lost 0 bases, with 14 bases between them. The CDR3 reads CASSEREQPSSYEQYF. The CDR3 DNA is TGCGCCAGCAGTGAGCGTGAACAACCAAGCTCCTACGAGCAGTACTTC.

The V gene is TRBV7-9, the J gene TRBJ2-7, with D unresolved. The length of the CDR3 is 12 residues. Per the germline V gene, CDR1 is SEHNR and CDR2 is FQNEAQ (reference sequence). Trimming took 1 base from V and 5 from J, leaving 6 bases between them. The CDR3 sequence is CASSLGLDEQYF. The CDR3 coding sequence is TGTGCCAGCAGCTTAGGGCTCGACGAGCAGTACTTC.

This clone has more than one count but fewer than ten. V usage is TRBV10-2 and J usage is TRBJ2-5; D is perhaps TRBD1 (5 bases). Germline CDR1 and CDR2: WSHSY and SAAADI. The CDR3 length is 15 residues. Trimming pared 3 bases from V and 1 base from J, leaving 12 bases between. DNA for the CDR3: TGCGCCAGCAGTGATCCCAGGGCCGGCCAAGAGACCCAGTACTTC. Translated, it gives CASSDPRAGQETQYF.